The rows below give T cell receptor beta chains drawn from one sample of a study of OX40 agonist ivuxolimab in advanced cancers. Generated by immunoSEQ multiplex PCR, the TCRdb table keeps only in-frame clones and is missing some. The table records 50,000 or so clones, approximately 92% of them present only once. The sequences come from CD4+ or CD8+ T cells sorted from blood, collected in a trial of the OX40 agonist ivuxolimab. The receptors originated from an adult with an advanced solid tumor such as melanoma, head and neck, liver or kidney cancer. CDR3s include the opening cysteine and the closing phenylalanine or tryptophan. D genes are given only for firm matches. Clone sizes are given selectively: once, few, many, or a class where the clone is expanded.

>TRBV5-1|-|13|TRBJ1-1|-
TGCGCCAGCAGCTTGGCCCTGAACACTGAAGCTTTCTTT
CASSLALNTEAFF
>TRBV27|once|15|TRBJ2-1|-
TGTGCCAGCACAAGGTGGGCAGGGGAAATCCATGAGCAGTTCTTC
CASTRWAGEIHEQFF
>TRBV5-6|-|14|TRBJ2-7|TRBD1
TGTGCCAGCAGGACGAAGGGACAGCACTACGAGCAGTACTTC
CASRTKGQHYEQYF
>TRBV7-8|-|16|TRBJ2-7|TRBD1
TGTGCCAGCAGCTTACATCCGGGGACAGGGGGTTACGAGCAGTACTTC
CASSLHPGTGGYEQYF
>TRBV6-5|-|15|TRBJ1-1|TRBD1
TGTGCCAGCAGTTACCTAGGGACAGGCCACACTGAAGCTTTCTTT
CASSYLGTGHTEAFF
>TRBV28|-|15|TRBJ2-7|TRBD1
TGTGCCAGCAGTTCCCCCCTGACAGGGGGCTACGAGCAGTACTTC
CASSSPLTGGYEQYF
>TRBV19|-|13|TRBJ1-5|-
TGTGCCAGTAGTATGGGGGACAATCAGCCCCAGCATTTT
CASSMGDNQPQHF
>TRBV5-1|once|15|TRBJ2-5|TRBD1
TGCGCCAGCAGCCGGGACAGGGGGAGGGGAGAGACCCAGTACTTC
CASSRDRGRGETQYF
>TRBV7-9|-|15|TRBJ2-3|-
TGTGCCAGCAGCTTCCCCCGGGACAGCACAGATACGCAGTATTTT
CASSFPRDSTDTQYF
>TRBV4-1|-|15|TRBJ2-5|TRBD1
TGCGCCAGCAGCCAAGGAGACAGGGTTCAAGAGACCCAGTACTTC
CASSQGDRVQETQYF
>TRBV27|-|17|TRBJ2-2|TRBD2
TGTGCCAGCAGTTTATTGGCGCTAGCGGTTAACACCGGGGAGCTGTTTTTT
CASSLLALAVNTGELFF
>TRBV28|-|14|TRBJ2-1|TRBD2
TGTGCCAGCAGTTTTCCTAGCGGGAACAATGAGCAGTTCTTC
CASSFPSGNNEQFF
>TRBV15|-|13|TRBJ2-7|-
TGTGCCACCAGCGACCAGAGTCCGCACGAGCAGTACTTC
CATSDQSPHEQYF
>TRBV4-2|-|17|TRBJ2-2|-
TGTGCCAGCAGCCAAGATCGTAGAGGGAGTCACACCGGGGAGCTGTTTTTT
CASSQDRRGSHTGELFF
>TRBV2|-|12|TRBJ2-2|-
TGTGCCAGCAGTTTCGACACCGGGGAGCTGTTTTTT
CASSFDTGELFF
>TRBV9|-|16|TRBJ2-1|-
TGTGCCAGCAGCGTAGATGGGACTTACGGGTCGGATGAGCAGTTCTTC
CASSVDGTYGSDEQFF
>TRBV15|-|17|TRBJ1-5|-
TGTGCCACCAGCAGAGATTCCCCCGGGACCAGCAATCAGCCCCAGCATTTT
CATSRDSPGTSNQPQHF
>TRBV13|-|15|TRBJ2-3|-
TGTGCCAGCAGCCTCTCCCCAAGCCTCACAGATACGCAGTATTTT
CASSLSPSLTDTQYF
>TRBV9|-|15|TRBJ1-2|TRBD1
TGTGCCAGCAGCGTGGGGACAGGGGTTGCAGATGGCTACACCTTC
CASSVGTGVADGYTF
>TRBV4-1|-|14|TRBJ2-1|-
TGCGCCAGCAGCCAAAGGGACCTTGTGCCCGATCAGTTCTTC
CASSQRDLVPDQFF
>TRBV11-2|once|14|TRBJ2-5|TRBD2
TGTGCCAGCAGCCGAGCGGGAGGGCAAGAGACCCAGTACTTC
CASSRAGGQETQYF
>TRBV7-8|-|18|TRBJ2-5|TRBD2
TGTGCCAGCAGCACACCCCGCGAAGGCGGGAGCGGGAAAGAGACCCAGTACTTC
CASSTPREGGSGKETQYF
>TRBV6-5|-|15|TRBJ2-5|-
TGTGCCAGCAGTTACTCGTTACAGACTATCGAGACCCAGTACTTC
CASSYSLQTIETQYF
>TRBV27|-|15|TRBJ2-2|-
TGTGCCAGCAGTTTATTCAAGGGTTGGACCGGGGAGCTGTTTTTT
CASSLFKGWTGELFF
>TRBV13|-|17|TRBJ2-4|-
TGTGCCAGCAGTCCCACAACAGGTGCGATAGCCAAAAACATTCAGTACTTC
CASSPTTGAIAKNIQYF
>TRBV5-4|-|14|TRBJ2-1|TRBD1
TGTGCCAGCAGCCCAAAGCTAACAGGGGAGCCACAGTTCTTC
CASSPKLTGEPQFF
>TRBV9|-|16|TRBJ2-5|TRBD1
TGTGCCAGCAGTCTCCCCCGGGACAGGGGGGAAGAGACCCAGTACTTC
CASSLPRDRGEETQYF
>TRBV27|-|12|TRBJ2-1|-
TGTGCCAGCAGTTTAGGCTATGATGAGCAGTTCTTC
CASSLGYDEQFF
>TRBV11-2|-|15|TRBJ2-4|TRBD1
TGTGCCAGCAGGGGCGAGCCGGGACAGATAAACATTCAGTACTTC
CASRGEPGQINIQYF
>TRBV10-3|-|13|TRBJ2-2|-
TGTGCCACCCAGGACGGGAACACCGGGGAGCTGTTTTTT
CATQDGNTGELFF
>TRBV29-1|-|17|TRBJ2-3|TRBD2
TGCAGCGTTGAAAAAAAGGGACTAGCGGGTAGCACAGATACGCAGTATTTT
CSVEKKGLAGSTDTQYF
>TRBV7-2|once|15|TRBJ1-1|-
TGTGCCAGCAGCTTTTCTGACTTTATGAACACTGAAGCTTTCTTT
CASSFSDFMNTEAFF
>TRBV28|-|18|TRBJ2-2|-
TGTGCCAGCAGTCCCTATCGTGGGGGGTTCGCGAACACCGGGGAGCTGTTTTTT
CASSPYRGGFANTGELFF
>TRBV9|-|17|TRBJ2-1|TRBD2
TGTGCCAGCAGCTCTCAGACTAGCGGTAGCTCCTACAATGAGCAGTTCTTC
CASSSQTSGSSYNEQFF
>TRBV7-6|-|17|TRBJ2-5|-
TGTGCCAGCAGCTTGGGTCCCGGTCAACGGGGGCAAGAGACCCAGTACTTC
CASSLGPGQRGQETQYF
>TRBV7-3|-|12|TRBJ1-1|-
TGTGCCAGCAGCTTAAACGGAGTTGAAGCTTTCTTT
CASSLNGVEAFF
>TRBV30|-|13|TRBJ2-1|-
TGTGCCTGGAGTGTTGGTCACTACAATGAGCAGTTCTTC
CAWSVGHYNEQFF
>TRBV28|-|14|TRBJ2-7|TRBD2
TGTGCCAGCAGGGCACCGGGAGGGAACTACGAGCAGTACTTC
CASRAPGGNYEQYF
>TRBV7-9|-|18|TRBJ2-6|-
TGTGCCAGCAGCTCGACTGAGGCTAGACGGCCTGGGGCCAACGTCCTGACTTTC
CASSSTEARRPGANVLTF
>TRBV6-6|-|14|TRBJ1-5|-
TGTGCCGGGGGGGGGCAACGAAGCAATCAGCCCCAGCATTTT
CAGGGQRSNQPQHF
>TRBV9|-|15|TRBJ2-1|TRBD2
TGTGCCAGTTCCCAAGGGGAGGGCATCGCGGATGAGCAGTTCTTC
CASSQGEGIADEQFF
>TRBV10-1|once|13|TRBJ1-3|-
TGCGCCAGCATACTGAGGGGGGGAAACACCATATATTTT
CASILRGGNTIYF